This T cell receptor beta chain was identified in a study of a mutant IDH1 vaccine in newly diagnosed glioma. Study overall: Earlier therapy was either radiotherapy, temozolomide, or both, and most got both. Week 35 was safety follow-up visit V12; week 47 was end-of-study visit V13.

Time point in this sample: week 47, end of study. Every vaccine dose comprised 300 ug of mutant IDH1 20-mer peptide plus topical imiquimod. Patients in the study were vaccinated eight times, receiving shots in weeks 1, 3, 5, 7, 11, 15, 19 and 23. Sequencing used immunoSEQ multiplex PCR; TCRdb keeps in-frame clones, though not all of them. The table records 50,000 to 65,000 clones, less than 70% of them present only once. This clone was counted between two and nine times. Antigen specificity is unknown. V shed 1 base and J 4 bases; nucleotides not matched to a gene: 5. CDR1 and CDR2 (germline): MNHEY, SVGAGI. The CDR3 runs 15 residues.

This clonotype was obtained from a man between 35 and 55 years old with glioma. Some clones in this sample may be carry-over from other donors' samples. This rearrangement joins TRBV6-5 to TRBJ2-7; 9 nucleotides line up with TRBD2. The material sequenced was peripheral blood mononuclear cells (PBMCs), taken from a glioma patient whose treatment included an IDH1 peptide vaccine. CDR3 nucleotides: TGTGCCAGCAGTTACTTGCGCGGGGGGGAGTACGAGCAGTACTTC. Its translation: CASSYLRGGEYEQYF.